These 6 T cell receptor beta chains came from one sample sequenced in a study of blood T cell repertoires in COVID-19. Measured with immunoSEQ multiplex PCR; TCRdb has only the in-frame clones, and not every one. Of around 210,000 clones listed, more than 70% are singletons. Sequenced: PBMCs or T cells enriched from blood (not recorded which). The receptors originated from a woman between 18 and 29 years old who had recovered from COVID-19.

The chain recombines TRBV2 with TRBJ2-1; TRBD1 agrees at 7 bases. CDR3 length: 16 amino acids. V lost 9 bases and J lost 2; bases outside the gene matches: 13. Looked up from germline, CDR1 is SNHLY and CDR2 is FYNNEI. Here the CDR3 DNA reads TGTGCCAGTCGAGAAAACAGGGGCCGGGCCTACAATGAGCAGTTCTTC. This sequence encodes CASRENRGRAYNEQFF.

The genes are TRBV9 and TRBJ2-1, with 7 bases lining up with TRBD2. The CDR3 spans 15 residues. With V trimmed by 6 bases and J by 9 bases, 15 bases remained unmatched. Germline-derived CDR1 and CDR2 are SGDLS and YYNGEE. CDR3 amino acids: CASTPRLALVTEQFF. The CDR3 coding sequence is TGTGCCAGCACCCCTAGACTAGCTCTAGTAACTGAGCAGTTCTTC.

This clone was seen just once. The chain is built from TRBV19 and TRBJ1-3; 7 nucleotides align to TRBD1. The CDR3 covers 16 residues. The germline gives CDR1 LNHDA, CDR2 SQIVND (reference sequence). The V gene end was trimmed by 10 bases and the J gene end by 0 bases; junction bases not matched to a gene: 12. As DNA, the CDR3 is TGTGCCACCACCCGGGGACAGCTAAACTCTGGAAACACCATATATTTT. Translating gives CATTRGQLNSGNTIYF.

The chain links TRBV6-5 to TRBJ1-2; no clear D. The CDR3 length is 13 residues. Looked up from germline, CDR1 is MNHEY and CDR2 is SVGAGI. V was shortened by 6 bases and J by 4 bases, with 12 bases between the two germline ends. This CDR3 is CASRPGVAYGYTF. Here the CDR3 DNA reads TGTGCCAGCAGGCCCGGGGTTGCCTATGGCTACACCTTC.

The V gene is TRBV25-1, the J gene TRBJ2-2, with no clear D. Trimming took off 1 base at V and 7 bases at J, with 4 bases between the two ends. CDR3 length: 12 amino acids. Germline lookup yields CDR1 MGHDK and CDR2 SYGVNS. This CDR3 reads CASSESVGELFF. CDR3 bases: TGTGCCAGCAGTGAATCGGTCGGGGAGCTGTTTTTT.

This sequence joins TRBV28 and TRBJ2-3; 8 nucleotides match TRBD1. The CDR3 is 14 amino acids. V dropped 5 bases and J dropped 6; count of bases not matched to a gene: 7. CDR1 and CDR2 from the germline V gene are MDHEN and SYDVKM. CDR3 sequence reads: CASSGTRGLDTQYF. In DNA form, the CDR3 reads TGTGCCAGCAGTGGAACCAGGGGGCTGGATACGCAGTATTTT.